This TCR beta chain was captured by sequencing in a study of breast tumors, draining lymph nodes, adjacent tissues (dated by TCRdb to about 2016). Study-level background: In breast cancer patients, the study compared the TCR beta repertoires of tumor, adjacent nontumor tissue and axillary lymph nodes. The study aimed to assess the relationships and possible T-cell exchange between tumor, surrounding tissue and draining lymph node repertoires in human breast cancer.

Lymph node samples came from the axillary draining lymph nodes of breast cancer patients. This clonotype was seen ten or more times. The antigen this receptor binds is unknown. No clone much larger than this one lies a single base away; base qualities are absent. Study-level results and caveats: The data were judged consistent with most tumor T cells deriving from the lymph node and then expanding within tumor tissue. Tumor T-cell repertoires showed less diversity than lymph node repertoires and more diversity than nontumor tissue repertoires, and tumor T-cell repertoires showed preferential V and J gene usage. The conclusion that tumor T cells originate in lymph nodes was presented as consistent with a hypothesis rather than as directly demonstrated. In luminal-like breast cancer, tumor and nontumor tissue repertoires resembled each other significantly more than in basal-like breast cancer.

The sequencing machine was an Illumina HiSeq 2000. TCR beta chain libraries were generated through multiplex PCR amplification. High-throughput sequencing was used to analyze the amplified TCR beta chain products. TCRdb trimmed public reads at Q25 via fastp, called clones via MiXCR and kept in-frame beta chains. Duplicate CDR3 protein sequences are folded into a single record with the most common DNA and genes. The sample table shows more than 100,000 distinct CDR3 sequences, and about 20% are seen once. Clones ranked in the top ten supply roughly 2.5% of the sample. The CDR3 goes from the cysteine to the phenylalanine over 15 residues. CDR3 DNA only is kept here, 45 bases in frame from base 1. V is pruned by 7 bases and J by 8 bases, leaving 12 bases of the junction without a gene match. CDR1 and CDR2, looked up from the germline V gene (reference sequence), are LGHDT and YNNKEL.

Sequencing input: axillary lymph node tissue. The clonotype originates from a female donor with breast cancer. Some clones in this sample may be carry-over from other donors' samples. Here the chain combines TRBV3-1 and TRBJ2-1, with 9 bases matching TRBD2. CDR3 loop: CASKGGLAGRDEQFF. The sequenced DNA is TGTGCCAGCAAGGGTGGCCTAGCGGGGAGGGATGAGCAGTTCTTC.